A single sample is the source of the 25 T cell receptor beta chains below, sequenced in a study of shared clonotypes between healthy human individuals. Sequenced by immunoSEQ multiplex PCR; TCRdb stores in-frame clones only, minus some. The profile shows 2 million to 2.5 million clones, 90% to 95% of them singletons. Sequenced: naive CD4+ T cells from PBMCs. Specified subset: CD45RA+ positively selected. The receptors were gathered from a man aged 18 to 30 in good health. Some clones in this sample may be carry-over from other donors' samples.

The V call is TRBV7-8, the J call TRBJ2-2; TRBD1 or TRBD2 may be the D gene (5 bases each). The CDR3 runs to 15 residues. Trimming left V 2 bases short and J 3 bases short, with 10 bases between. The V gene's germline CDR1 is SGHVS and CDR2 FQNEAQ. CDR3 in amino acids: CASSLSGRYTGELFF. The CDR3 region has the DNA TGTGCCAGCAGCTTATCGGGACGATACACCGGGGAGCTGTTTTTT.

The sample holds one count of this clone. Written as DNA, the CDR3 is TGTGCCAGCAGCCCCAGCACAGGGATGAGTGAAGCTTTCTTT. Translation gives CASSPSTGMSEAFF. The chain combines TRBV7-7 with TRBJ1-1, with D possibly being TRBD1 (6 bases). The CDR3 totals 14 residues. V shed 5 bases and J shed 7 bases, with 17 bases lying between them. The germline V gene encodes CDR1 SSHAT and CDR2 FNYEAQ (reference sequence).

This chain links TRBV29-1 with TRBJ2-7; either TRBD1 or TRBD2 may fit D (5 bases each). Germline V gene lookup returns CDR1 SQVTM and CDR2 ANQGSEA. V dropped 6 bases and J dropped 2 bases, with 14 bases sitting between them. The CDR3 is made up of 13 amino acids. DNA of the CDR3: TGCAGCGTACCCGGGACGGATCCCTACGAGCAGTACTTC. This codes for CSVPGTDPYEQYF.

Only one count was recorded for this clone. J is TRBJ1-3 and V is TRBV19; D gene uncertain. V was pared by 5 bases and J by 4 bases, with 12 bases between. This CDR3 is 14 amino acids long. Germline CDR1 LNHDA, CDR2 SQIVND (reference sequence). Here the CDR3 DNA reads TGTGCCAGTAGTTCCGGGATGATAGGAAACACCATATATTTT. It codes for CASSSGMIGNTIYF.

This sequence joins TRBV9 and TRBJ1-6, with a possible D match to TRBD1 (6 bases). With 2 bases removed from V and 5 bases from J, the gap between germline ends came to 8 bases. In germline, CDR1 is SGDLS, CDR2 YYNGEE. This CDR3 comprises 14 residues. The CDR3 DNA follows: TGTGCCAGCAGCGTCGGACAGAATAATTCACCCCTCCACTTT. This gives the protein CASSVGQNNSPLHF.

The chain combines TRBV5-4 with TRBJ2-4; 8 bases line up with TRBD2. The CDR3 covers 14 residues. Per germline, CDR1 SGHNT and CDR2 YYREEE (reference sequence). J was trimmed by 4 bases and V by 4 bases; bases with no gene match: 4. CDR3 nucleotide sequence: TGTGCCAGCAGCCTGAGCGGGAGTAAAAACATTCAGTACTTC. As protein: CASSLSGSKNIQYF.

The J gene is TRBJ1-6, the V gene TRBV2; no clear D. CDR3 length equals 15 residues. V was trimmed by 5 bases and J by 5 bases, leaving 13 bases between them. Germline assignment: CDR1 SNHLY and CDR2 FYNNEI. Written as DNA, the CDR3 is TGTGCCAGCAGTATCAGGACGGAGCATAATTCACCCCTCCACTTT. Amino acids: CASSIRTEHNSPLHF.

The rearrangement links TRBV5-1 to TRBJ1-3, with D perhaps TRBD1 (5 bases). Trimming shortened V by 3 bases and J by 2 bases, and 6 bases separated the two germline ends. The germline CDR1 and CDR2 sequences are SGHRS and YFSETQ. The CDR3 length is 13 residues. The CDR3 sequence is CASSWGTGNTIYF. The CDR3 coding sequence is TGCGCCAGCAGCTGGGGGACTGGAAACACCATATATTTT.

The CDR3 sequence is CASRLQGSNTGELFF. CDR3 DNA: TGTGCCAGCAGGTTACAGGGCTCGAACACCGGGGAGCTGTTTTTT. This sequence joins TRBV5-4 and TRBJ2-2; D is perhaps TRBD1 (6 bases). Trimming took off 5 bases at V and 0 bases at J, with 11 bases between the two ends. Germline lookup yields CDR1 SGHNT and CDR2 YYREEE (reference sequence). This CDR3 contains 15 residues. Filled out from reference TRBV5-4 and TRBJ2-2, the complete variable domain reads ETGVTQSPTHLIKTRGQQVTLRCSSQSGHNTVSWYQQALGQGPQFIFQYYREEENGRGNFPPRFSGLQFPNYSSELNVNALELDDSALYLCASRLQGSNTGELFFGEGSRLTVL.

V is TRBV7-3 and J is TRBJ2-7; 10 bases agree with TRBD2. The germline CDR1 and CDR2 sequences are SGHTA and FQGTGA. With 5 bases clipped from V and 4 bases from J, the junction kept 14 bases outside the gene matches. This CDR3 has 17 residues. This chain's CDR3 is CASSRHDRLAGVYEQYF. The CDR3 DNA reads as TGTGCCAGCAGCCGGCACGACAGGCTAGCGGGAGTTTACGAGCAGTACTTC. Together with reference TRBV7-3 and TRBJ2-7, the CDR3 gives the full variable domain: GAGVSQTPSNKVTEKGKYVELRCDPISGHTALYWYRQSLGQGPEFLIYFQGTGAADDSGLPNDRFFAVRPEGSVSTLKIQRTERGDSAVYLCASSRHDRLAGVYEQYFGPGTRLTVT.

The CDR3 DNA reads TGTGCCAGCTCACCGGCTAGCGGGAGTATAACAGATACGCAGTATTTT. This codes for CASSPASGSITDTQYF. This chain links TRBV18 with TRBJ2-3, with TRBD2 matching over 10 bases. The germline gives CDR1 KGHSH, CDR2 LQKENI. This CDR3 comprises 16 residues. Germline trimming cut 3 bases from V and 3 bases from J; bases unmatched to any gene: 6.

This sequence joins TRBV19 and TRBJ2-7; TRBD1 matches at 10 bases. CDR3 size: 17 residues. Trimming at V came to 4 bases and at J to 4 bases, leaving 13 bases not matched to a gene. Germline CDR1 is LNHDA and CDR2 is SQIVND (reference sequence). CDR3 in amino acids: CASSTDTRDRGKYEQYF. The CDR3 DNA sequence: TGTGCCAGTAGTACCGACACCCGGGACAGGGGAAAATACGAGCAGTACTTC.

CDR3 DNA: TGTGCCAGCAGTTTAGTAGGGGGAACCTACGAGCAGTACTTC. This translates into CASSLVGGTYEQYF. The chain is built from TRBV28 and TRBJ2-7; D might be TRBD1 (6 bases). CDR3 length equals 14 residues. Per the germline V gene, CDR1 is MDHEN and CDR2 is SYDVKM. V was trimmed by 2 bases and J by 2 bases, leaving 10 bases between them.

This chain joins TRBV6-1 and TRBJ1-5; 9 nucleotides match TRBD1. CDR3 length: 15 amino acids. Germline loops: CDR1 MNHNS, CDR2 SASEGT. V lost 8 bases to trimming and J lost 6 bases; unmatched junction nucleotides: 11. The CDR3 is CASHYRDRDFQPQHF. The DNA for the CDR3 is TGTGCCAGCCATTACCGGGACAGGGACTTTCAGCCCCAGCATTTT.

The chain is built from TRBV28 and TRBJ1-2; TRBD1 agrees at 10 bases. The V gene's germline CDR1 is MDHEN and CDR2 SYDVKM. V was clipped by 5 bases and J by 10 bases; unmatched bases: 13. This CDR3 spans 15 amino acids. CDR3 sequence reads: CASSRPSTGGSVYTF. The CDR3 DNA follows: TGTGCCAGCAGTCGACCATCGACAGGGGGCAGTGTCTACACCTTC.

Notes on this clone: Other nucleotide sequences from this sample produce the same CDR3. The chain recombines TRBV2 with TRBJ2-5; D gene uncertain. With 4 bases removed from V and 5 bases from J, the gap between germline ends came to 5 bases. Germline CDR1 reads SNHLY; CDR2 reads FYNNEI. CDR3 length equals 11 residues. The CDR3 spells CASSVRETQYF. In DNA form, the CDR3 reads TGTGCCAGCAGTGTGCGGGAGACCCAGTACTTC.

The rearrangement links TRBV18 to TRBJ1-5, with D uncertain. There are 16 residues in the CDR3. CDR1 is KGHSH, CDR2 LQKENI, per germline. The V and J ends lost 1 base and 4 bases respectively, with 14 bases between them. This CDR3 is CASSPQNRARNQPQHF. As DNA, the CDR3 is TGTGCCAGCTCACCACAAAATCGGGCAAGGAATCAGCCCCAGCATTTT. Filled out from reference TRBV18 and TRBJ1-5, the complete variable domain reads NAGVMQNPRHLVRRRGQEARLRCSPMKGHSHVYWYRQLPEEGLKFMVYLQKENIIDESGMPKERFSAEFPKEGPSILRIQQVVRGDSAAYFCASSPQNRARNQPQHFGDGTRLSIL.

The CDR3 region has the DNA TGTGCCAGTATGGTGGGACAGAGAACTAATGAAAAACTGTTTTTT. Its translation: CASMVGQRTNEKLFF. The chain recombines TRBV19 with TRBJ1-4; TRBD1 matches 7 bases. The CDR3 loop spans 15 amino acids. V was clipped by 7 bases and J by 1 base; unmatched bases: 6. Germline V gene data show CDR1 as LNHDA and CDR2 as SQIVND (reference sequence).

This chain uses TRBV13 with TRBJ1-1; tentative D call: TRBD1 (6 bases). Trimming removed 7 bases at V and 4 bases at J, with 19 bases between. Germline V CDR1 and CDR2: PRHDT, FYEKMQ (reference sequence). The CDR3 loop spans 15 amino acids. CDR3 in DNA: TGTGCCAGCACCCGAACAGGGACCCCCACCACTGAAGCTTTCTTT. Translated: CASTRTGTPTTEAFF.

The chain is built from TRBV5-1 and TRBJ2-5; 11 bases fit TRBD2. The length of the CDR3 is 15 residues. Germline CDR1 SGHRS, CDR2 YFSETQ. V shed 4 bases, J shed 5 bases, and the junction held 7 bases outside the gene matches. The DNA of the CDR3 is TGCGCCAGCAGCACACTAGCGGGAGCTTGGGAGACCCAGTACTTC. Protein: CASSTLAGAWETQYF.

The V call is TRBV9, the J call TRBJ2-2; D is ambiguous. The CDR3 loop spans 15 amino acids. Germline CDR1 reads SGDLS; CDR2 reads YYNGEE. V was trimmed by 4 bases and J by 3 bases, leaving 13 bases between them. The CDR3 protein is CASSPTEPHTGELFF. CDR3 coding DNA: TGTGCCAGCAGCCCAACAGAGCCCCACACCGGGGAGCTGTTTTTT.

V gene TRBV28 combines with J gene TRBJ1-5, with D perhaps TRBD1 (5 bases). The V end was cut by 2 bases, the J end by 5 bases, with 13 bases between. The germline V gene has CDR1 MDHEN and CDR2 SYDVKM. This CDR3 comprises 15 residues. The CDR3 region has the DNA TGTGCCAGCAGTTTAAGCACCCAGGGTCATCAGCCCCAGCATTTT. It encodes CASSLSTQGHQPQHF. Drawing the rest from reference TRBV28 and TRBJ1-5, the complete variable domain is DVKVTQSSRYLVKRTGEKVFLECVQDMDHENMFWYRQDPGLGLRLIYFSYDVKMKEKGDIPEGYSVSREKKERFSLILESASTNQTSMYLCASSLSTQGHQPQHFGDGTRLSIL.

The J gene is TRBJ2-3, the V gene TRBV6-5, with 10 bases fitting TRBD1. The germline CDR1 and CDR2 sequences are MNHEY and SVGAGI. The CDR3 consists of 12 residues. V dropped 8 bases and J dropped 4; count of bases not matched to a gene: 0. The CDR3 sequence is CASGQGADTQYF. The CDR3 DNA is TGTGCCAGCGGACAGGGGGCAGATACGCAGTATTTT.

The genes are TRBV29-1 and TRBJ2-3, with D hard to call. The V gene lost 5 bases and the J gene lost 1 base, with 4 bases spanning the gap. Germline CDR1 is SQVTM and CDR2 is ANQGSEA. CDR3 length: 11 residues. The CDR3 DNA sequence: TGCAGCGTTATCGGCACAGATACGCAGTATTTT. It specifies CSVIGTDTQYF.

The V and J genes are TRBV6-1 and TRBJ2-7, with D maybe TRBD1 (5 bases). CDR3 size: 12 residues. Germline CDR1 is MNHNS and CDR2 is SASEGT. Trimming removed 8 bases at V and 2 bases at J, with 10 bases between. The CDR3 is CASFADTYEQYF. The CDR3, as DNA: TGTGCCAGCTTCGCGGACACCTACGAGCAGTACTTC.